One and the same sample provided the 26 T cell receptor beta chains below, sequenced in a study of cytomegalovirus exposure and HLA in healthy donors. PCR employed 60 Vbeta and 13 Jbeta primers. Sequencing was performed with immunoSEQ multiplex PCR; in TCRdb, only in-frame clones are kept and a portion is missing. Of tens of thousands of clones detected, roughly three fifths appear once; the ten largest clones hold about 5.9%. Input material: PBMCs. The source of these receptors is a woman in her twenties or thirties in good health and CMV-seronegative.

This clone has only a few counts. The chain has TRBV7-9 and TRBJ2-5, with 9 positions matching TRBD1. Trimming took 7 bases from V and 4 from J; bases not matched to a gene: 10. Germline V gives CDR1 SEHNR, CDR2 FQNEAQ (reference sequence). The CDR3 is 15 amino acids. CDR3 loop: CASTRGDRAGETQYF. As DNA, the CDR3 is TGTGCCAGCACCCGGGGGGACAGGGCGGGAGAGACCCAGTACTTC.

This sequence joins TRBV9 and TRBJ2-7, with 10 bases matching TRBD1. CDR1 is SGDLS and CDR2 is YYNGEE in the germline V gene. V lost 3 bases to trimming and J lost 5 bases; unmatched junction nucleotides: 8. The CDR3 extends over 15 amino acids. The CDR3 DNA is TGTGCCAGCAGCGATTCGGGACAGGGGTTCAACGAGCAGTACTTC. Its translation is CASSDSGQGFNEQYF.

V is TRBV2 and J is TRBJ1-1, with 12 bases lining up with TRBD1. The junction had 12 bases not matched to a gene; V was cut back by 6 bases and J by 4 bases. CDR3 length equals 17 residues. CDR1 SNHLY and CDR2 FYNNEI come from the germline V gene. CDR3 nucleotides: TGTGCCAGCAGAGGGGGGGGACAGGGGGCGCGGAGCACTGAAGCTTTCTTT. Translation: CASRGGGQGARSTEAFF.

This clone occurred a few times. The chain carries TRBV6-5 and TRBJ1-1; 9 nucleotides align to TRBD1. The germline gives CDR1 MNHEY, CDR2 SVGAGI. The CDR3 totals 14 residues. Trimming removed 5 bases from V and 6 bases from J; junction bases left unmatched: 7. The CDR3 nucleotides are TGTGCCAGCAGTCCACCCGGGACAGGGTCTGAAGCTTTCTTT. It specifies CASSPPGTGSEAFF.

This chain links TRBV18 with TRBJ1-2, with 10 bases that match TRBD1. Germline CDR1 KGHSH, CDR2 LQKENI. This CDR3 has 16 residues. Trimming cost V 3 bases and J 4 bases; bases outside gene matches: 8. CDR3 bases: TGTGCCAGCTCACCGGGACAGGGGTCAGGGGTCTATGGCTACACCTTC. It encodes CASSPGQGSGVYGYTF.

DNA of the CDR3: TGTGCCAGCGCCAGCGGCAGGGGGGACTACGAGCAGTACTTC. Translated: CASASGRGDYEQYF. This chain connects TRBV7-7 to TRBJ2-7, with D tentatively TRBD1 (7 bases). Germline V CDR1 and CDR2: SSHAT, FNYEAQ (reference sequence). Trimming took off 8 bases at V and 3 bases at J, with 17 bases between the two ends. This CDR3 comprises 14 residues.

This clone was picked up a small number of times. The rearrangement links TRBV2 to TRBJ2-7, with D maybe TRBD1 (7 bases). Germline CDR1 and CDR2: SNHLY and FYNNEI. The CDR3 runs 15 residues. Trimming cost V 6 bases and J 9 bases, with 24 bases left between them. CDR3 sequence: CASRVGTAPGVGQYF. CDR3 bases: TGTGCCAGCAGAGTAGGGACAGCCCCGGGGGTTGGGCAGTACTTC.

The V and J genes are TRBV28 and TRBJ1-2; perhaps TRBD1 as D (5 bases). Per the germline V gene, CDR1 is MDHEN and CDR2 is SYDVKM. The CDR3 totals 14 residues. Trimming took 2 bases from V and 5 from J, leaving 12 bases between them. CDR3 sequence (DNA): TGTGCCAGCAGTTTAGTGGGGCAGAATTATGGCTACACCTTC. It is translated as CASSLVGQNYGYTF.

This clone was counted between two and nine times. The rearrangement uses TRBV6-1 and TRBJ1-4; 7 bases align to TRBD1. The CDR3 runs to 15 residues. The J segment lost 4 bases and the V segment lost 5 bases, leaving 7 bases of the junction unmatched. CDR1 is MNHNS and CDR2 is SASEGT in the germline V gene. The CDR3 region is CASSRDSSFNEKLFF. The CDR3 nucleotides are TGTGCCAGCAGTAGGGACAGCTCCTTTAATGAAAAACTGTTTTTT.

The chain employs TRBV18 and TRBJ2-7; possible D gene TRBD2, 5 bases. This CDR3 spans 15 amino acids. Per the germline V gene, CDR1 is KGHSH and CDR2 is LQKENI. V was shortened by 0 bases and J by 4 bases, with 13 bases between the two germline ends. CDR3 DNA: TGTGCCAGCTCACCACCTGGCAGCTGGACTTACGAGCAGTACTTC. It encodes CASSPPGSWTYEQYF.

The rearrangement joins TRBV5-5 to TRBJ2-7; D call uncertain. The CDR3 spans 13 residues. Germline V lookup: CDR1 SGHKS, CDR2 YYEKEE (reference sequence). Trimming pared 1 base from V and 3 bases from J, leaving 8 bases between. CDR3 loop: CASSLLNSYEQYF. The CDR3 region has the DNA TGTGCCAGCAGCTTGTTAAATAGCTACGAGCAGTACTTC.

The chain combines TRBV5-4 with TRBJ1-1; D unresolved. This CDR3 is built from 14 residues. Germline assignment: CDR1 SGHNT and CDR2 YYREEE (reference sequence). V was cut by 4 bases and J by 1 base, with 11 bases left in between. The CDR3 nucleotides read TGTGCCAGCAGCCCACCTCGACAGAACACTGAAGCTTTCTTT. Translating gives CASSPPRQNTEAFF.

The rearrangement links TRBV9 to TRBJ2-7, with a possible D match to TRBD2 (5 bases). From germline, CDR1 is SGDLS and CDR2 YYNGEE. This CDR3 spans 13 amino acids. Trimming cost V 3 bases and J 3 bases, with 10 bases left between them. CDR3 nucleotides: TGTGCCAGCAGCGGAGGGCCTTTCTACGAGCAGTACTTC. It translates to CASSGGPFYEQYF. Full variable domain (rest looked up from reference TRBV9 and TRBJ2-7): DSGVTQTPKHLITATGQRVTLRCSPRSGDLSVYWYQQSLDQGLQFLIQYYNGEERAKGNILERFSAQQFPDLHSELNLSSLELGDSALYFCASSGGPFYEQYFGPGTRLTVT.

The chain links TRBV5-1 to TRBJ2-1, with 10 bases that match TRBD2. Germline values: CDR1 SGHRS, CDR2 YFSETQ. This CDR3 has 17 amino acids. After removal of 0 bases from V and 10 bases from J, the junction contained 13 bases not matched to a gene. CDR3 nucleotides: TGCGCCAGCAGCTTGGGAGCGAGCGGGGGGGCCAGGGGAGAGCAGTTCTTC. Its protein product is CASSLGASGGARGEQFF.

This clone has only one observation. The rearrangement links TRBV4-3 to TRBJ2-1, with D tentatively TRBD2 (5 bases). The CDR3 consists of 14 residues. V lost 4 bases and J 6 bases, leaving 13 bases between the germline ends. Germline V CDR1 and CDR2: LGHNA, YSLEER. The CDR3 DNA follows: TGCGCCAGCAGCCTATATAGTGGGAGCAATGAGCAGTTCTTC. Its protein is CASSLYSGSNEQFF.

The chain employs TRBV11-1 and TRBJ2-7; TRBD2 aligns across 14 bases. The germline CDR1 and CDR2 sequences are SGHAT and FQDESV (reference sequence). Unmatched junction bases numbered 2, after V lost 4 bases and J lost 3 bases. The CDR3 length is 15 residues. The chain's CDR3 is CASSWGLAGDYEQYF. The CDR3 nucleotides read TGTGCCAGCAGCTGGGGACTAGCGGGGGACTACGAGCAGTACTTC.

The chain employs TRBV27 and TRBJ1-1; D is unclear. The germline V gene has CDR1 MNHEY and CDR2 SMNVEV (reference sequence). CDR3 length equals 15 residues. V lost 3 bases, J lost 1 base, and 12 bases lay in between. For the CDR3, the DNA is TGTGCCAGCAGTTTGCGGGCGGCCTCGAACACTGAAGCTTTCTTT. It codes for CASSLRAASNTEAFF.

The V call is TRBV2, the J call TRBJ2-7, with 8 bases that match TRBD2. This CDR3 is built from 16 residues. The germline gives CDR1 SNHLY, CDR2 FYNNEI. V lost 2 bases and J lost 7; bases outside the gene matches: 13. The CDR3 bases are TGTGCCAGCAGTGAAATTGGACTAGCCCTTACTTTTGAGCAGTACTTC. Its translation: CASSEIGLALTFEQYF.

The chain joins TRBV10-3 to TRBJ2-3; 14 bases line up with TRBD2. The trim removed 8 bases at V and 1 base at J, leaving 2 bases unmatched. This CDR3 comprises 15 residues. The germline V gene encodes CDR1 ENHRY and CDR2 SYGVKD. CDR3 loop: CAIGGLAGGTDTQYF. In DNA form, the CDR3 reads TGTGCCATCGGGGGACTAGCGGGAGGCACAGATACGCAGTATTTT.

In this sample, this clone turned up a few times. The chain joins TRBV30 to TRBJ2-3; D may be TRBD1 (6 bases). V was clipped by 2 bases and J by 2 bases, with 11 bases between them. Germline CDR1 GTSNPN, CDR2 SVGIG (reference sequence). The CDR3 is 14 residues long. The CDR3 sequence: CAWSHRVLTDTQYF. The CDR3 nucleotides are TGTGCCTGGAGTCACAGGGTGCTCACAGATACGCAGTATTTT.

The chain has TRBV27 and TRBJ2-3; TRBD1 aligns across 8 bases. Germline V gene sequence: CDR1 MNHEY, CDR2 SMNVEV (reference sequence). The CDR3 contains 16 residues. V lost 4 bases, J lost 3 bases, and 9 bases stayed unmatched. CDR3 sequence reads: CASSSTRTGITDTQYF. The CDR3 region has the DNA TGTGCCAGCAGTTCCACCCGGACAGGGATAACAGATACGCAGTATTTT.

V and J are TRBV29-1 and TRBJ2-3; a possible D gene is TRBD2 (7 bases). The CDR3 has 13 residues. V lost 7 bases and J 2 bases, leaving 13 bases between the germline ends. Germline CDR1 reads SQVTM; CDR2 reads ANQGSEA. Written as DNA, the CDR3 is TGCAGCGGGAGGGGGGGTCTCACAGATACGCAGTATTTT. This sequence encodes CSGRGGLTDTQYF.

The chain couples TRBV4-3 to TRBJ2-7, with 9 nucleotides matching TRBD2. The germline gives CDR1 LGHNA, CDR2 YSLEER. This CDR3 has 17 amino acids. The J segment lost 4 bases and the V segment lost 1 base, leaving 11 bases of the junction unmatched. The DNA of the CDR3 is TGCGCCAGCAGCCAAGGTGTAGCGGGAGCATCGTCTTACGAGCAGTACTTC. Translating gives CASSQGVAGASSYEQYF.

The rearrangement uses TRBV27 and TRBJ2-3; D is possibly TRBD1 (6 bases). This CDR3 comprises 11 residues. The V gene's germline CDR1 is MNHEY and CDR2 SMNVEV (reference sequence). V was cut by 4 bases and J by 8 bases, with 7 bases left in between. The CDR3 DNA reads TGTGCCAGCAGTTCAGGGGTTACGCAGTATTTT. Its translation is CASSSGVTQYF.

The chain links TRBV6-5 to TRBJ1-4; 9 nucleotides agree with TRBD1. Unmatched junction bases numbered 10, after V lost 6 bases and J lost 8 bases. CDR1 is MNHEY and CDR2 is SVGAGI in the germline V gene. There are 15 residues in the CDR3. The CDR3 sequence is CASRGRTGVGEKLFF. Here the CDR3 DNA reads TGTGCCAGCAGGGGAAGGACAGGGGTTGGGGAAAAACTGTTTTTT.

The rearrangement joins TRBV5-1 to TRBJ2-1; 12 positions agree with TRBD2. This CDR3 contains 18 residues. Trimming removed 0 bases from V and 2 bases from J; junction bases left unmatched: 6. Germline CDR1 and CDR2: SGHRS and YFSETQ. The DNA for the CDR3 is TGCGCCAGCAGCTTGGCCCCTAGCGGGGGGGGTACCTACAATGAGCAGTTCTTC. Encoded protein: CASSLAPSGGGTYNEQFF.